Given below is one T cell receptor (beta chain) in context. Its antigen is unidentified. This record belongs to a study of shared clonotypes between healthy human individuals. Trimming took 0 bases from V and 4 from J, leaving 6 bases between them. The V gene's germline CDR1 is SGDLS and CDR2 YYNGEE. This CDR3 contains 13 residues. Positive CCR7 selection of CD45RO-negative cells yielded the naive CD8 cells, and terminally differentiated effector memory CD45RA+ cells were excluded. Clones were read by immunoSEQ multiplex PCR, and TCRdb kept only the in-frame ones, dropping some. The table records some 2 million clones, about 95% of them present only once. Study-level points and caveats: Generation probability values for non-shared clonotypes were lower than those for clonotypes shared by all four donors. Around 5% was the fraction of naive CD4 clonotypes found shared across several donors. The diversity represented, both genetic and in exposure history, was limited by few donors.

The sample taken for sequencing was naive CD8+ T cells sorted from blood. The genes are TRBV9 and TRBJ2-3; maybe TRBD1 (5 bases). The sequence was obtained from a young man in good health. CDR3 residues: CASSVEQADTQYF. In DNA, the CDR3 is TGTGCCAGCAGCGTAGAACAGGCAGATACGCAGTATTTT. Full variable domain (rest looked up from reference TRBV9 and TRBJ2-3): DSGVTQTPKHLITATGQRVTLRCSPRSGDLSVYWYQQSLDQGLQFLIQYYNGEERAKGNILERFSAQQFPDLHSELNLSSLELGDSALYFCASSVEQADTQYFGPGTRLTVL.